This is a list of T cell receptor beta chains from one sample in a study of technical replicates of blood from a few donors. This table comes from immunoSEQ multiplex PCR, and its TCRdb copy is limited to in-frame clones, with some not included. The table records about 12,000 clones, 90% to 95% of them present only once. The sequencing input was PBMCs. The source is a human donor in good health. Both conserved end residues are part of each CDR3. The D gene is left open where the match is weak. Clone sizes are given selectively: once, few, many, or a class where the clone is expanded.

>TRBJ1-2|.|TRBV6-5|few|15
TGTGCCAGCAGTTACTCGAGTGTGGGGAGGGATGGCTACACCTTC
CASSYSSVGRDGYTF
>TRBJ2-3|.|TRBV27|.|12
TGTGCCAGCAGTAACTATCAAGATACGCAGTATTTT
CASSNYQDTQYF
>TRBJ2-7|TRBD2|TRBV7-2|.|16
TGTGCCAGCAGCTCATCGAGCGGGATGACCTCCTACGAGCAGTACTTC
CASSSSSGMTSYEQYF
>TRBJ2-7|TRBD2|TRBV2|once|18
TGTGCCAGCAGTGGGCCCCTACTAGCGGGTCCTTACTCCTACGAGCAGTACTTC
CASSGPLLAGPYSYEQYF
>TRBJ2-1|TRBD1|TRBV27|.|15
TGTGCCAGCAGTTTATCTTGGACAGGGGGTAATGAGCAGTTCTTC
CASSLSWTGGNEQFF
>TRBJ2-5|.|TRBV28|once|15
TGTGCCAGCAGGGCCATGGACCCAGGAGGCGAGACCCAGTACTTC
CASRAMDPGGETQYF
>TRBJ1-2|.|TRBV20-1|.|11
TGCAGTGCTACGGGATCCGGCGGCTACACCTTC
CSATGSGGYTF
>TRBJ1-1|.|TRBV18|.|13
TGTGCCAGCTCACCAAGGGGGAACACTGAAGCTTTCTTT
CASSPRGNTEAFF
>TRBJ2-3|TRBD1|TRBV11-3|.|14
TGTGCCAGCAGCACACAGGGGGCTACAGATACGCAGTATTTT
CASSTQGATDTQYF
>TRBJ2-5|TRBD1|TRBV6-6|.|16
TGTGCCAGCAGTTACTCGGGGCAGGGGGTCCAAGAGACCCAGTACTTC
CASSYSGQGVQETQYF
>TRBJ2-1|TRBD1|TRBV25-1|few|15
TGTGCCAGCAGTGAGACAGGGGGGTCCTACAATGAGCAGTTCTTC
CASSETGGSYNEQFF
>TRBJ1-1|.|TRBV11-3|.|13
TGTGCCAGCAGCGGGCCTCGGAACACTGAAGCTTTCTTT
CASSGPRNTEAFF
>TRBJ2-5|TRBD2|TRBV29-1|.|14
TGCAGCGTGGGACTAGTTGGGGCCCAAGAGACCCAGTACTTC
CSVGLVGAQETQYF
>TRBJ2-7|.|TRBV21-1|.|17
TGTGCCAGCAGCAAACCCACTCCGGGACAGGGGTCCTACGAGCAGTACTTC
CASSKPTPGQGSYEQYF
>TRBJ1-2|TRBD1|TRBV19|.|19
TGTGCCAGTAGTATTGAGGGGACAGGGGGCCTCGGGGCTAACTATGGCTACACCTTC
CASSIEGTGGLGANYGYTF
>TRBJ2-7|.|TRBV7-3|.|13
TGTGCCAGCAGCTTAACAGAGAACTACGAGCAGTACTTC
CASSLTENYEQYF
>TRBJ2-1|.|TRBV4-1|.|18
TGCGCCAGCTGCCAACTAGATTTGGTCCCTAGCTCCTACAATGAGCAGTTCTTC
CASCQLDLVPSSYNEQFF
>TRBJ1-4|.|TRBV29-1|.|14
TGCAGCGTTGTGACAGGCACAACTAATGAAAAACTGTTTTTT
CSVVTGTTNEKLFF
>TRBJ2-7|.|TRBV28|.|16
TGTGCCAGCAGCCCGACCCTGAGGGCTAGGACTTACGAGCAGTACTTC
CASSPTLRARTYEQYF
>TRBJ2-7|TRBD2|TRBV27|.|16
TGTGCCAGCAGTTTATCCACTAGCGGGAACTCCTACGAGCAGTACTTC
CASSLSTSGNSYEQYF
>TRBJ2-7|.|TRBV7-9|.|13
TGTGCCAGCACCCCCGGACAGACCTACGAGCAGTACTTC
CASTPGQTYEQYF
>TRBJ2-5|TRBD2|TRBV7-8|.|15
TGTGCCAGCAGCACTAGACTAGCGGGAAGGGAGACCCAGTACTTC
CASSTRLAGRETQYF
>TRBJ2-5|TRBD2|TRBV6-1|.|15
TGTGCCAGCAGCGTGGGTTTGCGGGGGACGGAGACCCAGTACTTC
CASSVGLRGTETQYF
>TRBJ2-2|.|TRBV2|.|14
TGTGCCACAAAACTGGGGGGAAACACCGGGGAGCTGTTTTTT
CATKLGGNTGELFF
>TRBJ1-4|.|TRBV30|.|12
TGTGCCTGGAGTGTACAGGGTAGGAAACTGTTTTTT
CAWSVQGRKLFF
>TRBJ2-3|TRBD2|TRBV11-2|.|15
TGTGCCAGCAGCTTAGATGACGGGAGGAGGATTACGCAGTATTTT
CASSLDDGRRITQYF
>TRBJ2-7|.|TRBV19|.|15
TGTGCCAGTAGTATCGCCGCGGGAAGCTCCTACGAGCAGTACTTC
CASSIAAGSSYEQYF
>TRBJ1-1|TRBD1|TRBV15|.|16
TGTGCCACCAGCAGAGAAGCGGGGACAGGGGGCGCTGAAGCTTTCTTT
CATSREAGTGGAEAFF
>TRBJ2-7|.|TRBV27|.|15
TGTGCCAGCAGTTTAGTGCCAGGACTGTCCTACGAGCAGTACTTC
CASSLVPGLSYEQYF
>TRBJ2-2|TRBD1|TRBV5-6|.|16
TGTGCCAGCAGCTTGTTGGGACAGGATAACACCGGGGAGCTGTTTTTT
CASSLLGQDNTGELFF
>TRBJ2-7|TRBD2|TRBV4-1|.|19
TGCGCCAGCAGCCAAGATGGGCCTAGCGGGAGGTCTTGGTCCTACGAGCAGTACTTC
CASSQDGPSGRSWSYEQYF
>TRBJ2-1|.|TRBV6-1|.|16
TGTGCCAGCAGTGAACTGTGGGACTCGGCCTACAATGAGCAGTTCTTC
CASSELWDSAYNEQFF
>TRBJ1-3|.|TRBV6-1|.|15
TGTGCCAGCAATGATAGGGGGACCTCTGGAAACACCATATATTTT
CASNDRGTSGNTIYF
>TRBJ1-1|TRBD1|TRBV5-5|.|15
TGTGCCAGCACAACGACAGGGGGCATGAACACTGAAGCTTTCTTT
CASTTTGGMNTEAFF
>TRBJ2-2|.|TRBV9|.|12
TGTGCCAGCAGCGTAGTATCCGGGGAGCTGTTTTTT
CASSVVSGELFF
>TRBJ2-5|TRBD1|TRBV28|.|13
TGTGCCAGCATGAGACAGGGACAAGAGACCCAGTACTTC
CASMRQGQETQYF
>TRBJ2-3|.|TRBV6-5|.|13
TGTGCCACCGAGGCCCCCGGCACAGATACGCAGTATTTT
CATEAPGTDTQYF
>TRBJ1-3|.|TRBV25-1|.|16
TGTGCCAGCAGTGAATCCCTCGGGGACTCTGGAAACACCATATATTTT
CASSESLGDSGNTIYF
>TRBJ2-7|TRBD1|TRBV2|.|15
TGTGCCAGCAAGTTTCTGGGACAGGGGGTTTACGAGCAGTACTTC
CASKFLGQGVYEQYF
>TRBJ2-1|TRBD2|TRBV7-2|.|16
TGTGCCAGCAGCTTACTAGCGGGGGGTTTATACAATGAGCAGTTCTTC
CASSLLAGGLYNEQFF
>TRBJ2-1|TRBD1|TRBV7-7|.|15
TGTGCCAGCAGCTTCGGGACAGGGGGCAGGGATGAGCAGTTCTTC
CASSFGTGGRDEQFF
>TRBJ2-1|.|TRBV5-4|once|12
TGTGCCAGCAGCCCAGGCCTGAATGAGCAGTTCTTC
CASSPGLNEQFF
>TRBJ2-7|.|TRBV5-1|.|14
TGCGCCAGCAGCTTGGATCAGGGGCTCAACGAGCAGTACTTC
CASSLDQGLNEQYF
>TRBJ2-1|TRBD2|TRBV18|.|18
TGTGCCAGCTCACCAGGGGACCCTCTAGCGGGAGAAGACAATGAGCAGTTCTTC
CASSPGDPLAGEDNEQFF
>TRBJ2-7|.|TRBV9|.|17
TGTGCCAGCAGCGGGACCCGACAGTTAGGCAGATCCTACGAGCAGTACTTC
CASSGTRQLGRSYEQYF
>TRBJ2-1|TRBD1|TRBV15|.|17
TGTGCCACCAGCAGAGGTATGACAGGGGGTCCCTACAATGAGCAGTTCTTC
CATSRGMTGGPYNEQFF
>TRBJ2-6|TRBD1|TRBV2|.|14
TGTGCCAGCAGGACAGGGACTGGGGCCAACGTCCTGACTTTC
CASRTGTGANVLTF
>TRBJ1-2|TRBD1|TRBV7-9|once|15
TGTGCCAGCAGCGACCGGGACAGGCCGACCTATGGCTACACCTTC
CASSDRDRPTYGYTF
>TRBJ1-1|.|TRBV19|.|17
TGTGCCAGTAGTATGGCCAGGTATTGGGACATGAACACTGAAGCTTTCTTT
CASSMARYWDMNTEAFF
>TRBJ1-4|.|TRBV27|.|17
TGTGCCAGCAGTTTGGTGACGACAGCCCGGAATAATGAAAAACTGTTTTTT
CASSLVTTARNNEKLFF
>TRBJ2-7|.|TRBV5-4|.|13
TGTGCCAGCAGCATCTCGGTTTCCTACGAGCAGTACTTC
CASSISVSYEQYF